This TCR beta chain comes out of a study of blood T cell repertoires in COVID-19. Study-wide background: The United States, Italy and Spain supplied acute and convalescent COVID-19 samples. PBMCs, B-cell-depleted T cells, or T cells provided the cDNA or gDNA that made up the material.

The germline V gene has CDR1 MNHEY and CDR2 SVGAGI. The V gene end was trimmed by 4 bases and the J gene end by 5 bases; junction bases not matched to a gene: 8. The CDR3 totals 15 residues. Authors' processing steps: Using reference gene primer amplification, nucleated cell counts were estimated. The assay was immunoSEQ multiplex PCR, and TCRdb's table has in-frame clones only and misses some. V, J and clone size are those of that table, while D and trimming were read from the DNA. The sample shows around 280,000 clones, just under 85% of them seen only once. The chain links TRBV6-5 to TRBJ2-5; 9 bases are a match to TRBD1. This receptor was taken from a woman aged 45-59 years with active or convalescent COVID-19. Sequencing input: peripheral blood. CDR3 protein: CASSSIGTGSETQYF. As DNA, the CDR3 is TGTGCCAGCAGTTCCATAGGGACAGGGTCGGAGACCCAGTACTTC.